This T cell receptor beta chain was sequenced in a study of T cell repertoires in cytomegalovirus infection. As for the study in general: Recently identified HLA-C-restricted CMV epitopes and well-studied HLA-B-restricted CMV epitopes were used by the study. Public signatures in TCR beta pointed to CMV infection and matching HLA type. The study's findings and limits: Of the TCR beta families, the public ones yielded a cumulative frequency that identified carriers of CMV plus the relevant HLA. HLA-C-restricted TCR beta clonotypes specific for CMV led the ex vivo response.

Regarding this clonotype: Its specificity is not known.

TCRdb redid the calling of the reads with MiXCR, one entry per CDR3 protein. The sample includes some 900,000 distinct CDR3 sequences, approximately 32% of them seen just once. This CDR3 comprises 13 residues. J was trimmed by 5 bases and V by 6 bases; bases with no gene match: 9. CDR1 is DFQATT, CDR2 SNEGSKA, per germline (reference sequence). The source is a human donor in good health (CMV status not recorded). Some clones in this sample may be carry-over from other donors' samples. The specimen comprised cultured CD8+ T cells from PBMCs, sampled from culture after CMV antigen stimulation. J is TRBJ2-7 and V is TRBV20-1; 8 bases align to TRBD1. Here the CDR3 DNA reads TGCAGTGCCCTAGACAGGGGAAGGAACGAGCAGTACGTC. It specifies CSALDRGRNEQYV.